Below, one T cell receptor beta chain is given with its context. This entry is derived from a study of blood T cell repertoires in COVID-19. Across the study: Samples came from the United States, Italy and Spain, spanning acute and convalescent COVID-19. T cells, B-cell-depleted T cells, or PBMCs supplied cDNA or gDNA.

Germline V gives CDR1 SGHDN, CDR2 FVKESK. With 0 bases removed from V and 9 bases from J, the gap between germline ends came to 15 bases. The CDR3 covers 14 residues. How the authors handled the data: Reference gene primer amplification in the assay estimated nucleated cell counts. The protocol was immunoSEQ multiplex PCR, while the TCRdb copy is restricted to in-frame clones and leaves out a portion. V and J calls and clone size are copied from that table; D and trimming were computed from the DNA. Here the sample spans fewer than 250,000 clones, around 83% being singletons. Specimen: peripheral blood. The chain links TRBV14 to TRBJ2-7; TRBD2 is a possible D gene (6 bases). This clonotype was obtained from a woman in her forties or fifties with acute or convalescent COVID-19. CDR3 loop: CASSQDFVGGPQYF. The DNA for the CDR3 is TGTGCCAGCAGCCAAGATTTTGTGGGGGGACCGCAGTACTTC. Full variable domain (rest looked up from reference TRBV14 and TRBJ2-7): EAGVTQFPSHSVIEKGQTVTLRCDPISGHDNLYWYRRVMGKEIKFLLHFVKESKQDESGMPNNRFLAERTGGTYSTLKVQPAELEDSGVYFCASSQDFVGGPQYFGPGTRLTVT.